This T cell receptor beta chain stems from a study of cytomegalovirus exposure and HLA in healthy donors. Study overall: An earlier analysis found 100 million or so unique TCR beta sequences from approximately 190 million T cells. Counted in an early data release were about 86 million unique TCRs from HLA-typed donors.

The PCR ran on 60 Vbeta and 13 Jbeta primers. The method was immunoSEQ multiplex PCR; TCRdb's version includes in-frame clones alone and lacks a portion of them. The table has roughly 120,000 clones, 8.5% to 10% seen once. This clone was observed a few times. Its antigen remains unidentified. This CDR3 comprises 16 residues. Germline CDR1 SGDLS, CDR2 YYNGEE. V lost 3 bases and J 10 bases, leaving 20 bases between the germline ends. Overall study results and limits: Certain sequence variants were highly shared and formed a cluster, and this cluster was likely a sequencing artifact. Clonal expansion, a later analysis showed, was greater in HLA-associated TCR beta chains than in equally common others.

This TCR derives from a young man in good health and CMV-seronegative. Source material: PBMCs. The rearrangement uses TRBV9 and TRBJ1-6; D possibly corresponds to TRBD1 (5 bases). In DNA form, the CDR3 reads TGTGCCAGCAGCGCCACGATCGAAGGGGTTGGGTCACCCCTCCACTTT. Translation gives CASSATIEGVGSPLHF.